The 28 T cell receptor beta chains in this list originate from one sample, sequenced in a study of human T cells and chemical hapten exposure. One entry per CDR3 protein, called by TCRdb with MiXCR from the RACE reads. Of about 400,000 distinct CDR3 sequences listed, 6% to 7% are singletons. Stated time point: patch test 2, 6 weeks after DPC sensitization. The treatment was: therapeutic diphenylcyclopropenone sensitization with weekly scalp DPC. This sample comprised whole blood, obtained in connection with sensitization to the hapten diphenylcyclopropenone (DPC). These receptors came from a woman under 30 with alopecia areata. Some clones in this sample may be carry-over from other donors' samples.

This clonotype was seen repeatedly, ten times or more. The rearrangement links TRBV27 to TRBJ1-5; D is undetermined. The CDR3 loop spans 14 amino acids. Germline lookup yields CDR1 MNHEY and CDR2 SMNVEV (reference sequence). V shed 7 bases and J shed 6 bases, with 16 bases lying between them. In DNA, the CDR3 is TGTGCCAGCATGATTACCCCGGAGGGTCAGCCCCAGCATTTT. This sequence encodes CASMITPEGQPQHF.

The table lists this clonotype with many counts. The gene calls are TRBV20-1 and TRBJ1-2; D is uncertain. The V end lost 7 bases, the J end lost 4 bases, and 10 bases lay between the germline ends. Per germline, CDR1 DFQATT and CDR2 SNEGSKA (reference sequence). The length of the CDR3 is 11 residues. The CDR3, as DNA: TGCAGTGTTATCCTAAGCTATGGCTACACCTTC. Translated: CSVILSYGYTF.

This clonotype was seen at least ten times. V gene TRBV29-1 combines with J gene TRBJ1-2; D might be TRBD1 (5 bases). Deletions cut 4 bases from V and 4 bases from J, with 10 bases between. CDR3 length: 12 residues. Germline V gene lookup returns CDR1 SQVTM and CDR2 ANQGSEA. The CDR3: CSVVGTVYGYTF. The CDR3 coding sequence is TGCAGCGTTGTCGGGACGGTCTATGGCTACACCTTC.

This clonotype was observed a handful of times. The chain carries TRBV5-1 and TRBJ2-1; D ambiguous. Trimming left V 7 bases short and J 0 bases short, with 14 bases between. Germline V gives CDR1 SGHRS, CDR2 YFSETQ. The CDR3 length is 15 residues. DNA for the CDR3: TGCGCCAGCTCCCGGCGGCTCAGCTCCTACAATGAGCAGTTCTTC. Translating gives CASSRRLSSYNEQFF.

This clonotype was observed at least ten times. V gene TRBV29-1 combines with J gene TRBJ1-2; unclear D gene. The CDR3 runs 12 residues. Trimming took 3 bases from V and 6 from J, leaving 11 bases between them. Per the germline V gene, CDR1 is SQVTM and CDR2 is ANQGSEA. As DNA, the CDR3 is TGCAGCGTTGACTTGGCAATCGATGGCTACACCTTC. It codes for CSVDLAIDGYTF.

This clonotype was found a few times. V usage is TRBV28 and J usage is TRBJ1-5; D is unresolved. CDR3 length: 16 amino acids. The V and J ends lost 5 bases and 0 bases respectively, with 14 bases between them. CDR1 and CDR2 from the germline V gene are MDHEN and SYDVKM. The CDR3 sequence is CASSPQGWFSNQPQHF. CDR3 in DNA: TGTGCCAGCAGTCCCCAAGGCTGGTTTAGCAATCAGCCCCAGCATTTT.

At least ten counts were recorded for this clonotype. The J gene is TRBJ1-1, the V gene TRBV12-3 or TRBV12-4, with TRBD1 as a possible D gene (5 bases). This CDR3 is built from 11 residues. Between the trimmed V and J ends, which lost 5 bases and 7 bases, there was a span of 8 bases. The CDR3, as DNA: TGTGCCAGCAGTCCGGGGGTTGAAGCTTTCTTT. Its translation is CASSPGVEAFF.

Regarding this clonotype: The CDR3 does not close with the conserved phenylalanine or tryptophan, likely indicating a read error. The chain recombines TRBV4-2 with TRBJ2-5; maybe TRBD2 (5 bases). The CDR3 loop spans 13 amino acids. V was trimmed by 0 bases and J by 4 bases, leaving 6 bases between them. Germline values: CDR1 LGHNA, CDR2 YNFKEQ. Written as DNA, the CDR3 is TGTGCCAGCAGCCAAGATCGGGGAGAGACCCAGTACTAC. It yields the protein CASSQDRGETQYY.

The CDR3 region is CASAPAGTEQFF. The CDR3 DNA is TGTGCCAGCGCCCCAGCCGGGACTGAGCAGTTCTTC. This chain joins TRBV6-5 and TRBJ2-1; D tentatively fits TRBD1 or TRBD2 (5 bases each). The CDR3 is made up of 12 amino acids. The V gene's germline CDR1 is MNHEY and CDR2 SVGAGI. V lost 8 bases, J lost 9 bases, and 14 bases lay in between.

This clonotype was counted only a few times. This CDR3 is CAIGDRGNIQYF. In nucleotides, the CDR3 is TGTGCCATCGGGGACAGGGGAAACATTCAGTACTTC. The J gene is TRBJ2-4, the V gene TRBV10-3, with 10 nucleotides matching TRBD1. CDR3 length equals 12 residues. CDR1 and CDR2 (germline): ENHRY, SYGVKD. J gave up 6 bases and V 8 bases, and 1 base lay outside the gene matches.

The rearrangement joins TRBV7-9 to TRBJ2-3; D may correspond to TRBD1 or TRBD2 (5 bases each). Per germline, CDR1 SEHNR and CDR2 FQNEAQ (reference sequence). V lost 1 base to trimming and J lost 3 bases, with 17 bases between them. The CDR3 sequence is 17 residues long. The CDR3 DNA is TGTGCCAGCAGCTTAGAAGCGGATGGGGGAATTACAGATACGCAGTATTTT. Protein: CASSLEADGGITDTQYF.

This clonotype was detected a few times. The genes are TRBV6-5 and TRBJ2-2, with a possible D match to TRBD2 (7 bases). The CDR3 is made up of 13 amino acids. Germline V gene data show CDR1 as MNHEY and CDR2 as SVGAGI. Trimming removed 6 bases from V and 5 bases from J, with 10 bases in between. CDR3 in amino acids: CASRRGATGELFF. The CDR3 DNA is TGTGCCAGCAGACGGGGGGCTACCGGGGAGCTGTTTTTT.

This clonotype has more than one count but fewer than ten. The chain uses TRBV10-3 and TRBJ1-2; 9 positions agree with TRBD1. Germline trimming cut 8 bases from V and 5 bases from J; bases unmatched to any gene: 6. The germline V gene has CDR1 ENHRY and CDR2 SYGVKD. This CDR3 contains 13 residues. This CDR3 reads CAIGDRATYGYTF. CDR3 nucleotides: TGTGCCATCGGGGACAGGGCCACTTATGGCTACACCTTC.

J is TRBJ2-2 and V is TRBV12-5; D is possibly TRBD1 (5 bases). Trimming shortened V by 1 base and J by 2 bases, and 8 bases separated the two germline ends. The CDR3 has 15 residues. Germline V gene data show CDR1 as LGHNT and CDR2 as FRNRAP. The CDR3 spells CASGLGQGNTGELFF. CDR3 in DNA: TGTGCTAGTGGTTTGGGGCAGGGAAACACCGGGGAGCTGTTTTTT.

V and J are TRBV28 and TRBJ2-3, with 12 bases lining up with TRBD2. The CDR3 extends over 17 amino acids. The V gene's germline CDR1 is MDHEN and CDR2 SYDVKM. Unmatched junction bases numbered 9, after V lost 5 bases and J lost 3 bases. CDR3 protein: CASSPLAGGRDTDTQYF. In nucleotides, the CDR3 is TGTGCCAGCAGTCCTCTAGCGGGGGGGCGAGATACAGATACGCAGTATTTT.

This rearrangement joins TRBV25-1 to TRBJ2-7, with 8 bases aligning to TRBD2. CDR1 and CDR2 from the germline V gene are MGHDK and SYGVNS. This CDR3 is 13 amino acids long. The ends lost 7 bases at V and 1 base at J; junction bases unmatched: 3. CDR3 amino acids: CASTGGGSYEQYF. As DNA, the CDR3 is TGTGCCAGCACCGGCGGGGGGTCCTACGAGCAGTACTTC.

This clonotype turned up a few times. V gene TRBV6-5 combines with J gene TRBJ1-4, with 12 bases fitting TRBD1. With V trimmed by 2 bases and J by 8 bases, 3 bases remained unmatched. Looked up from germline, CDR1 is MNHEY and CDR2 is SVGAGI. The CDR3 covers 15 residues. The CDR3 spells CASSYTGTGGEKLFF. The CDR3 bases are TGTGCCAGCAGTTACACGGGGACAGGGGGCGAAAAACTGTTTTTT.

The chain is built from TRBV20-1 and TRBJ2-4, with D tentatively TRBD1 (6 bases). CDR1 and CDR2 (germline): DFQATT, SNEGSKA (reference sequence). Trimming shortened V by 5 bases and J by 7 bases, and 12 bases separated the two germline ends. There are 12 residues in the CDR3. The CDR3 DNA is TGCAGTGCTGGCCTGGGGGCCAACATTCAGTACTTC. Translation gives CSAGLGANIQYF.

This clonotype has a handful of counts. The chain links TRBV7-8 to TRBJ2-3; TRBD2 might be the D (6 bases). V gave up 5 bases and J gave up 5 bases, with 20 bases separating them. CDR1 is SGHVS and CDR2 is FQNEAQ in the germline V gene. The length of the CDR3 is 16 residues. The CDR3, as DNA: TGTGCCAGCAGCGCATCCGGGACTCAATCGGGAGATACGCAGTATTTT. It yields the protein CASSASGTQSGDTQYF.

This clonotype was recorded a few times. The chain uses TRBV6-2 or TRBV6-3 and TRBJ2-3; D remains ambiguous. V was trimmed by 0 bases and J by 7 bases, leaving 11 bases between them. The CDR3 loop spans 14 amino acids. CDR1 and CDR2 (germline): MNHEY, SVGEGT. CDR3 region: CASSYSTPTNTQYF. DNA for the CDR3: TGTGCCAGCAGTTACTCAACACCCACCAATACGCAGTATTTT.

Only a few counts were recorded for this clonotype. The chain links TRBV6-5 to TRBJ2-5, with TRBD2 matching over 7 bases. V trimming: 6 bases; J trimming: 1 base; junction bases outside the gene matches: 11. The CDR3 is 16 amino acids. Germline CDR1 is MNHEY and CDR2 is SVGAGI. CDR3 loop: CASSLLGGGLQETQYF. In DNA, the CDR3 is TGTGCCAGCAGCCTCCTTGGGGGGGGTCTCCAAGAGACCCAGTACTTC.

A few counts support this clonotype. The chain carries TRBV14 and TRBJ2-1; D call uncertain. CDR1 and CDR2 from the germline V gene are SGHDN and FVKESK. The CDR3 spans 14 residues. V was clipped by 1 base and J by 2 bases, with 6 bases between them. The CDR3 here is CASSQAEAYNEQFF. The CDR3, as DNA: TGTGCCAGCAGCCAAGCTGAGGCCTACAATGAGCAGTTCTTC.

The chain employs TRBV25-1 and TRBJ2-2; no definite D call. Deletions cut 5 bases from V and 6 bases from J, with 10 bases between. The length of the CDR3 is 13 residues. Germline-derived CDR1 and CDR2 are MGHDK and SYGVNS. In DNA form, the CDR3 reads TGTGCCAGCAGTCCCTCCTCCGCCGGGGAGCTGTTTTTT. This gives the protein CASSPSSAGELFF.

The rearrangement links TRBV12-3 or TRBV12-4 to TRBJ1-2, with 7 bases lining up with TRBD1. The V and J ends lost 3 bases and 0 bases, in that order; junction bases with no gene match: 4. The CDR3 runs 15 residues. CDR3 sequence: CASSFTGAANYGYTF. CDR3 DNA sequence: TGTGCCAGCAGTTTCACAGGGGCGGCTAACTATGGCTACACCTTC.

J is TRBJ2-7 and V is TRBV28; TRBD1 matches at 8 bases. This CDR3 has 13 residues. The germline CDR1 and CDR2 sequences are MDHEN and SYDVKM. V shed 6 bases and J 6 bases; nucleotides not matched to a gene: 7. CDR3 residues: CASSTGQGSEQYF. Here the CDR3 DNA reads TGTGCCAGCAGCACCGGACAGGGATCCGAGCAGTACTTC.

This clonotype was recorded a few times. The chain joins TRBV29-1 to TRBJ2-7, with D maybe TRBD1 (6 bases). The germline gives CDR1 SQVTM, CDR2 ANQGSEA. The CDR3 sequence is 14 residues long. Between the trimmed V and J ends, which lost 4 bases and 5 bases, there was a span of 18 bases. The CDR3 here is CSVARSPGEHEQYF. CDR3 nucleotides: TGCAGCGTTGCCCGTTCCCCAGGGGAACACGAGCAGTACTTC.

The rearrangement joins TRBV4-3 to TRBJ2-1; perhaps TRBD1 as D (5 bases). From germline, CDR1 is LGHNA and CDR2 YSLEER. The CDR3 spans 15 residues. With 3 bases removed from V and 4 bases from J, the gap between germline ends came to 13 bases. The CDR3 here is CASSHGDREYNEQFF. DNA for the CDR3: TGCGCCAGCAGCCACGGCGACAGAGAGTACAATGAGCAGTTCTTC.

There are many counts of this clonotype. The chain is built from TRBV7-2 and TRBJ2-3; D is perhaps TRBD2 (6 bases). Trimming shortened V by 7 bases and J by 6 bases, and 20 bases separated the two germline ends. Germline CDR1 is SGHTA and CDR2 is FQGNSA. This CDR3 contains 15 residues. CDR3 protein: CASTLSGGPPDTQYF. CDR3 coding DNA: TGTGCCAGCACCCTTAGCGGAGGGCCTCCCGATACGCAGTATTTT.